This T cell receptor beta chain was sequenced in a study of glioma-infiltrating T cells after dendritic cell vaccination. Specified time point: after dendritic cell vaccination, including at tumor progression/relapse. Generated by immunoSEQ multiplex PCR, the TCRdb table keeps only in-frame clones and is missing some. There are 100,000 to 120,000 clones in the sample; 90% occur only once, and approximately 2.7% lies in the top ten. V was shortened by 5 bases and J by 0 bases, with 14 bases between the two germline ends. Germline V lookup: CDR1 SGHTA, CDR2 FQGTGA. The CDR3 length is 15 residues. The sequence was collected from a human donor with glioblastoma. Here the sequenced sample was blood, taken after dendritic cell vaccination. V is TRBV7-3 and J is TRBJ2-7; a possible D gene is TRBD2 (5 bases). The CDR3 DNA sequence: TGTGCCAGCAGCAGGCGGCGGGCCATCTCCTACGAGCAGTACTTC. It specifies CASSRRRAISYEQYF.